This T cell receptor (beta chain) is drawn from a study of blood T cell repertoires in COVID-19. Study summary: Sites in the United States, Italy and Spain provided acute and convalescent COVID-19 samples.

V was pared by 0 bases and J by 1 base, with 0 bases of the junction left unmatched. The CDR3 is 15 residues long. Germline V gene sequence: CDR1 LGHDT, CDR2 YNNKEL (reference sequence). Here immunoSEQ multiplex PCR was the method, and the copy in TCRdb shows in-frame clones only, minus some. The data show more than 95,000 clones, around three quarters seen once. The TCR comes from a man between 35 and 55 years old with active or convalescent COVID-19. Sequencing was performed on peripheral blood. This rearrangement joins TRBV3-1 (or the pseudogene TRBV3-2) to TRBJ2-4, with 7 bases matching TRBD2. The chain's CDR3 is CASSQDGGAKNIQYF. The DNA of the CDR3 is TGTGCCAGCAGCCAAGACGGGGGGGCCAAAAACATTCAGTACTTC.